The 5 T cell receptor beta chains given below trace back to one sample, sequenced in a study of beta chain features in type 1 diabetes. As every portion of the isolated RNA was reverse transcribed, the sequencing read expressed TCRB transcripts. Profiling relied on immunoSEQ multiplex PCR, and the TCRdb table lists in-frame clones only, not all of them. The data show about 900,000 clones, 15% to 20% seen once. Sequencing input: naive CD4+ T cells from blood. The receptor source for this set is a woman between 18 and 29 years old in good health.

The J gene is TRBJ1-1, the V gene TRBV15; D may be TRBD1 (6 bases). Trimming removed 0 bases from V and 7 bases from J, with 9 bases in between. This CDR3 is 13 amino acids long. CDR1 is LNHNV, CDR2 YYDKDF, per germline (reference sequence). CDR3 bases: TGTGCCACCAGCAGAGAACCGACAGGTGAAGCTTTCTTT. This encodes CATSREPTGEAFF.

This sequence joins TRBV7-8 and TRBJ2-7; 9 bases map to TRBD2. J was trimmed by 2 bases and V by 2 bases; bases with no gene match: 7. Germline values: CDR1 SGHVS, CDR2 FQNEAQ. The CDR3 loop spans 16 amino acids. CDR3 coding DNA: TGTGCCAGCAGCTTACGTAGCGGGAGAGGGGCCTACGAGCAGTACTTC. It translates to CASSLRSGRGAYEQYF.

This clone was counted a few times. CDR3 bases: TGTGCCAGTAGTATAAAGGATCGAAATCAGCCCCAGCATTTT. It translates to CASSIKDRNQPQHF. V and J are TRBV19 and TRBJ1-5; no clear D gene. V shed 2 bases and J shed 4 bases, with 9 bases lying between them. Per germline, CDR1 LNHDA and CDR2 SQIVND (reference sequence). CDR3 length: 14 residues.

This clone was detected only a few times. The J gene is TRBJ1-5, the V gene TRBV5-4; D might be TRBD1 (5 bases). With 0 bases removed from V and 6 bases from J, the gap between germline ends came to 10 bases. Germline CDR1 and CDR2: SGHNT and YYREEE (reference sequence). There are 14 residues in the CDR3. The CDR3 bases are TGTGCCAGCAGCTTGGACGGGGGTTTTCAGCCCCAGCATTTT. Encoded protein: CASSLDGGFQPQHF.

CDR3 loop: CASITGRTAYEQYF. Written as DNA, the CDR3 is TGTGCCAGCATTACGGGAAGAACCGCCTACGAGCAGTACTTC. This chain joins TRBV2 and TRBJ2-7; tentative D call: TRBD2 (5 bases). V lost 7 bases to trimming and J lost 2 bases, with 15 bases between them. In germline, CDR1 is SNHLY, CDR2 FYNNEI. The CDR3 loop spans 14 amino acids.